This entry lists 20 T cell receptor beta chains sequenced from one sample in a study of technical replicates of blood from a handful of donors. The table came from immunoSEQ multiplex PCR; TCRdb's copy has only in-frame clones and leaves some out. The sample yields 72,000 or so clones, around 92% seen once. The material sequenced was T cells isolated from PBMCs. The receptors were sampled from a human donor in good health.

The J gene is TRBJ2-6, the V gene TRBV5-1, with D tentatively TRBD1 (5 bases). Germline V gene sequence: CDR1 SGHRS, CDR2 YFSETQ. The CDR3 loop spans 15 amino acids. Between the trimmed V and J ends, which lost 4 bases and 0 bases, there was a span of 8 bases. CDR3 coding DNA: TGCGCCAGCAGCACGACAGTCTCTGGGGCCAACGTCCTGACTTTC. Translated: CASSTTVSGANVLTF.

J is TRBJ2-1 and V is TRBV10-1; the match to TRBD2 covers 9 bases. Germline values: CDR1 WNHNN, CDR2 SYGVQD (reference sequence). The CDR3 length is 18 residues. V lost 0 bases to trimming and J lost 1 base; unmatched junction nucleotides: 7. Here the CDR3 reads CASSESMMAGGSYNEQFF. The CDR3 bases are TGCGCCAGCAGTGAGTCTATGATGGCGGGAGGGTCCTACAATGAGCAGTTCTTC.

The rearrangement links TRBV11-1 to TRBJ1-1; the match to TRBD1 covers 10 bases. CDR3 length: 14 amino acids. V was clipped by 4 bases and J by 3 bases; unmatched bases: 2. CDR1 is SGHAT and CDR2 is FQDESV in the germline V gene (reference sequence). CDR3: CASSWDRGYTEAFF. The CDR3 region has the DNA TGTGCCAGCAGCTGGGACAGGGGTTACACTGAAGCTTTCTTT.

The V call is TRBV30, the J call TRBJ2-1; D ambiguous. V was clipped by 3 bases and J by 5 bases, with 5 bases between them. The CDR3 is made up of 11 amino acids. CDR1 and CDR2 from the germline V gene are GTSNPN and SVGIG (reference sequence). CDR3 DNA: TGTGCCTGGAGACACAACAATGAGCAGTTCTTC. It translates to CAWRHNNEQFF. The full variable domain, with the rest looked up from reference TRBV30 and TRBJ2-1, is SQTIHQWPATLVQPVGSPLSLECTVEGTSNPNLYWYRQAAGRGLQLLFYSVGIGQISSEVPQNLSASRPQDRQFILSSKKLLLSDSGFYLCAWRHNNEQFFGPGTRLTVL.

This clone was found once. V usage is TRBV9 and J usage is TRBJ2-1; D is perhaps TRBD2 (5 bases). Trimming removed 7 bases from V and 2 bases from J, with 16 bases in between. Germline CDR1 reads SGDLS; CDR2 reads YYNGEE. The CDR3 loop spans 15 amino acids. The CDR3 DNA reads as TGTGCCAGCGGTCCCGGCCGGGGAACCTACAATGAGCAGTTCTTC. Translating gives CASGPGRGTYNEQFF.

The rearrangement links TRBV5-1 to TRBJ1-1; D is perhaps TRBD1 (6 bases). The CDR3 has 17 residues. Trimming stripped 0 bases from V and 2 bases from J, with 17 bases between. From germline, CDR1 is SGHRS and CDR2 YFSETQ. As DNA, the CDR3 is TGCGCCAGCAGCTTGGCCAAATCCGGGACAAGCAACACTGAAGCTTTCTTT. This codes for CASSLAKSGTSNTEAFF.

The J gene is TRBJ2-2, the V gene TRBV27; possibly TRBD1 for D (5 bases). CDR1 is MNHEY, CDR2 SMNVEV, per germline (reference sequence). The CDR3 runs to 13 residues. V was cut by 6 bases and J by 5 bases, with 10 bases left in between. The CDR3 DNA follows: TGTGCCAGCAGCAGGGCACGAACCGGGGAGCTGTTTTTT. This gives the protein CASSRARTGELFF.

This clone appeared a few times. The rearrangement joins TRBV27 to TRBJ1-1, with D tentatively TRBD1 (6 bases). The CDR3 loop spans 12 amino acids. The V end was cut by 2 bases, the J end by 8 bases, with 9 bases between. Germline V gives CDR1 MNHEY, CDR2 SMNVEV (reference sequence). In nucleotides, the CDR3 is TGTGCCAGCAGTTTACTGGGGGCAGAAGCTTTCTTT. This sequence encodes CASSLLGAEAFF.

Comment on this clone: This sample also contains other DNA sequences that code for the same CDR3. The chain uses TRBV29-1 and TRBJ2-1; D not certain. The ends were cut back, 1 base at V and 4 bases at J, with 5 bases in the middle. Germline CDR1 reads SQVTM; CDR2 reads ANQGSEA. The CDR3 is made up of 12 amino acids. The CDR3 here is CSVEGLYNEQFF. The CDR3, as DNA: TGCAGCGTTGAAGGACTGTACAATGAGCAGTTCTTC.

As DNA, the CDR3 is TGTGCCAGCAGCTCTTGGCTAACTAGCGGGAGGGCCGCTGAGCAGTTCTTC. It yields the protein CASSSWLTSGRAAEQFF. The V gene is TRBV5-4, the J gene TRBJ2-1; 13 bases agree with TRBD2. Germline values: CDR1 SGHNT, CDR2 YYREEE (reference sequence). The CDR3 consists of 17 residues. V lost 3 bases, J lost 9 bases, and 12 bases stayed unmatched. Drawing the rest from reference TRBV5-4 and TRBJ2-1, the complete variable domain is ETGVTQSPTHLIKTRGQQVTLRCSSQSGHNTVSWYQQALGQGPQFIFQYYREEENGRGNFPPRFSGLQFPNYSSELNVNALELDDSALYLCASSSWLTSGRAAEQFFGPGTRLTVL.

The chain carries TRBV4-3 and TRBJ2-7, with D unresolved. From germline, CDR1 is LGHNA and CDR2 YSLEER. This CDR3 region has 14 residues. V was cut by 0 bases and J by 0 bases, with 6 bases left in between. The DNA for the CDR3 is TGCGCCAGCAGCCAAGACAGAAGCTCCTACGAGCAGTACTTC. This codes for CASSQDRSSYEQYF.

The J gene is TRBJ2-3, the V gene TRBV4-2, with 9 bases matching TRBD1. After removal of 4 bases from V and 3 bases from J, the junction contained 2 bases not matched to a gene. CDR1 and CDR2 (germline): LGHNA, YNFKEQ. CDR3 length: 14 amino acids. This chain's CDR3 is CASSPTGGTDTQYF. The CDR3 DNA sequence: TGTGCCAGCAGCCCGACAGGGGGTACAGATACGCAGTATTTT.

This clone was seen just once. The chain uses TRBV19 and TRBJ2-3; TRBD2 matches at 13 bases. The CDR3 is 17 residues long. CDR1 is LNHDA and CDR2 is SQIVND in the germline V gene (reference sequence). The V and J ends lost 2 bases and 5 bases, in that order; junction bases with no gene match: 7. Here the CDR3 reads CASSIRTSGSLEDTQYF. The CDR3 nucleotides are TGTGCCAGTAGTATAAGGACTAGCGGGAGTTTGGAAGATACGCAGTATTTT.

This chain links TRBV5-1 with TRBJ2-3, with 11 positions matching TRBD2. J was trimmed by 1 base and V by 2 bases; bases with no gene match: 12. This CDR3 region has 19 residues. Germline values: CDR1 SGHRS, CDR2 YFSETQ. CDR3 DNA sequence: TGCGCCAGCAGCTTTGACGGACTAGCGGGTGGAGGGGGCACAGATACGCAGTATTTT. It codes for CASSFDGLAGGGGTDTQYF. Full variable domain (rest looked up from reference TRBV5-1 and TRBJ2-3): KAGVTQTPRYLIKTRGQQVTLSCSPISGHRSVSWYQQTPGQGLQFLFEYFSETQRNKGNFPGRFSGRQFSNSRSEMNVSTLELGDSALYLCASSFDGLAGGGGTDTQYFGPGTRLTVL.

This clone has a handful of counts. V gene TRBV7-3 combines with J gene TRBJ2-1, with no clear D. V lost 4 bases and J lost 1, with 11 bases in between. The CDR3 runs 15 residues. The germline CDR1 and CDR2 sequences are SGHTA and FQGTGA. CDR3 nucleotides: TGTGCCAGCAGCTCCGGCGGCTTATCCTACAATGAGCAGTTCTTC. It codes for CASSSGGLSYNEQFF.

The chain has TRBV21-1 and TRBJ2-7; the table's D gene call, TRBD1, was not cross checked with the DNA. TRBV21-1 is designated a pseudogene. The CDR3 runs 16 residues. The CDR3: CASSKLNRGVSYEQYF. The CDR3 nucleotides are TGTGCCAGCAGCAAACTCAACAGGGGGGTTTCCTACGAGCAGTACTTC.

V and J are TRBV7-9 and TRBJ2-5, with 9 bases aligning to TRBD1. The V gene end was trimmed by 4 bases and the J gene end by 5 bases; junction bases not matched to a gene: 2. The germline CDR1 and CDR2 sequences are SEHNR and FQNEAQ (reference sequence). The CDR3 runs 13 residues. CDR3 DNA sequence: TGTGCCAGCAGCTCCGGGACAGGGGAGACCCAGTACTTC. It encodes CASSSGTGETQYF.

V gene TRBV28 combines with J gene TRBJ2-7; D is unresolved. This CDR3 is 10 amino acids long. V was clipped by 10 bases and J by 5 bases, with 9 bases between them. Looked up from germline, CDR1 is MDHEN and CDR2 is SYDVKM. The CDR3 here is CATKTNEQYF. CDR3 in DNA: TGTGCCACAAAAACAAACGAGCAGTACTTC.

The CDR3 DNA is TGTGCCAGCAGGCGGGAGGGGGATACGCAGTATTTT. Translation: CASRREGDTQYF. The V and J genes are TRBV6-1 and TRBJ2-3; 9 bases align to TRBD2. V shed 6 bases and J 6 bases; nucleotides not matched to a gene: 1. The CDR3 is 12 residues long. Germline values: CDR1 MNHNS, CDR2 SASEGT.

The chain combines TRBV5-6 with TRBJ2-7; D is perhaps TRBD1 (6 bases). The CDR3 runs 13 residues. V lost 6 bases, J lost 1 base, and 11 bases lay in between. CDR1 is SGHDT, CDR2 YYEEEE, per germline. This CDR3 reads CASTVRGSYEQYF. Written as DNA, the CDR3 is TGTGCCAGCACTGTCAGGGGATCCTACGAGCAGTACTTC.